The 2 T cell receptor beta chains given below trace back to one sample, sequenced in a study of T cell repertoires in cytomegalovirus infection. One entry per CDR3 protein, called by TCRdb with MiXCR from the reads. This sample has 250,000 to 300,000 distinct CDR3 sequences, with around 9% found just once. The sample consisted of PBMCs. The receptors shown here come from a human donor in good health (CMV status not recorded). Some clones in this sample may be carry-over from other donors' samples.

This clonotype was detected a few times. The J gene is TRBJ1-3, the V gene TRBV7-6, with D perhaps matching TRBD1 (6 bases). Per the germline V gene, CDR1 is SGHVS and CDR2 is FNYEAQ. Trimming removed 5 bases at V and 4 bases at J, with 15 bases between. The CDR3 extends over 15 amino acids. CDR3 amino acids: CASSLYRDAGNTIYF. In nucleotides, the CDR3 is TGTGCCAGCAGCCTCTACAGGGATGCAGGAAACACCATATATTTT.

This clonotype showed up many times. The genes are TRBV7-2 and TRBJ2-4; D call uncertain. V was pared by 6 bases and J by 1 base, with 13 bases between. This CDR3 contains 15 residues. Per germline, CDR1 SGHTA and CDR2 FQGNSA. The CDR3 DNA reads TGTGCCAGCAGGGCCGGCGGTCTGGCCAAAAACATTCAGTACTTC. Translation: CASRAGGLAKNIQYF. The full variable domain, completed using reference TRBV7-2 and TRBJ2-4, is GAGVSQSPSNKVTEKGKDVELRCDPISGHTALYWYRQSLGQGLEFLIYFQGNSAPDKSGLPSDRFSAERTGGSVSTLTIQRTQQEDSAVYLCASRAGGLAKNIQYFGAGTRLSVL.